One sample yielded the 19 T cell receptor beta chains listed below, sequenced in a study of Graves' ophthalmopathy and Graves' hyperthyroidism. Amplifying from RNA transcripts, the study obtained TCR beta CDR3 regions. The first-round RT-PCR employed HTBI primers together with the Qiagen OneStep RT-PCR kit. A multiplex PCR was then performed as the second round. In TCRdb, the multiplex PCR reads were re-called with MiXCR into one record per CDR3 protein. The table includes more than 300,000 distinct CDR3 sequences, about a sixth detected once. Sequenced: peripheral blood. The source of these receptors is an adult woman with stable Graves' hyperthyroidism.

As concerns this clonotype: The junction differs from germline at one of its ends, possibly a read error. The chain joins TRBV11-2 to TRBJ2-7; unclear D gene. The CDR3 covers 15 residues. The germline CDR1 and CDR2 sequences are SGHAT and FQNNGV. The DNA of the CDR3 is TGTGCCAGCAGCTTAGAGGAGACTGGCTCCCACGAGCAGTACTTC. Its protein product is CASSLEETGSHEQYF. Looking up the rest from reference TRBV11-2 and TRBJ2-7 gives the full variable domain: EAGVAQSPRYKIIEKRQSVAFWCNPISGHATLYWYQQILGQGPKLLIQFQNNGVVDDSQLPKDRFSAERLKGVDSTLKIQPAKLEDSAVYLCASSLEETGSHEQYFGPGTRLTVT.

This clonotype was detected ten times or more. The chain links TRBV12-3 or TRBV12-4 to TRBJ2-5, with 12 bases matching TRBD2. Trimming cost V 7 bases and J 4 bases; bases outside gene matches: 7. CDR3 size: 15 residues. The CDR3 here is CASTFQGLAGETQYF. CDR3 nucleotides: TGTGCCAGCACCTTCCAGGGACTAGCGGGAGAGACCCAGTACTTC.

This clonotype has a handful of counts. This chain connects TRBV27 to TRBJ2-2; D is uncertain. Looked up from germline, CDR1 is MNHEY and CDR2 is SMNVEV (reference sequence). The CDR3 runs 14 residues. Trimming took off 6 bases at V and 4 bases at J, with 12 bases between the two ends. The CDR3, as DNA: TGTGCCAGCAGCGATAGCCGTTCCACCGGGGAGCTGTTTTTT. It specifies CASSDSRSTGELFF.

This clonotype was recorded many times. This rearrangement joins TRBV5-6 to TRBJ2-2; 12 positions match TRBD1. Germline CDR1 reads SGHDT; CDR2 reads YYEEEE. CDR3 length: 15 amino acids. J was trimmed by 3 bases and V by 5 bases; bases with no gene match: 2. CDR3 protein: CASRGTGGDTGELFF. Written as DNA, the CDR3 is TGTGCCAGCAGGGGGACAGGGGGCGACACCGGGGAGCTGTTTTTT.

The chain links TRBV5-1 to TRBJ2-3; 7 bases are shared with TRBD2. The germline V gene encodes CDR1 SGHRS and CDR2 YFSETQ. The CDR3 has 16 amino acids. The trim removed 4 bases at V and 7 bases at J, leaving 15 bases unmatched. CDR3 loop: CASSESSASGRNTQYF. Written as DNA, the CDR3 is TGCGCCAGCAGCGAATCGTCGGCTAGCGGAAGAAATACGCAGTATTTT. Using reference TRBV5-1 and TRBJ2-3 for the parts outside the CDR3, the full variable domain is KAGVTQTPRYLIKTRGQQVTLSCSPISGHRSVSWYQQTPGQGLQFLFEYFSETQRNKGNFPGRFSGRQFSNSRSEMNVSTLELGDSALYLCASSESSASGRNTQYFGPGTRLTVL.

This chain joins TRBV12-3 or TRBV12-4 and TRBJ1-1, with 7 bases aligning to TRBD1. The V gene end was trimmed by 2 bases and the J gene end by 0 bases; junction bases not matched to a gene: 6. The CDR3 is 16 residues long. In DNA form, the CDR3 reads TGTGCCAGCAGTTTAAGTTTCAGGGGGTTGAACACTGAAGCTTTCTTT. It codes for CASSLSFRGLNTEAFF.

Many counts were recorded for this clonotype. The chain uses TRBV5-1 and TRBJ2-3, with 13 bases that match TRBD2. Germline trimming cut 0 bases from V and 6 bases from J; bases unmatched to any gene: 4. The CDR3 covers 16 residues. Germline V CDR1 and CDR2: SGHRS, YFSETQ. CDR3 bases: TGCGCCAGCAGCTTGGAACTAGCGGGAGGGCCGGATACGCAGTATTTT. This gives the protein CASSLELAGGPDTQYF.

This clonotype has ten or more counts. J is TRBJ1-1 and V is TRBV19; D unresolved. This CDR3 has 14 amino acids. The V gene's germline CDR1 is LNHDA and CDR2 SQIVND (reference sequence). With 1 base removed from V and 6 bases from J, the gap between germline ends came to 12 bases. CDR3 amino acids: CASSIGGNAAEAFF. The CDR3 nucleotides are TGTGCCAGTAGTATAGGAGGGAACGCGGCTGAAGCTTTCTTT. Full variable domain (remainder filled in from reference TRBV19 and TRBJ1-1): DGGITQSPKYLFRKEGQNVTLSCEQNLNHDAMYWYRQDPGQGLRLIYYSQIVNDFQKGDIAEGYSVSREKKESFPLTVTSAQKNPTAFYLCASSIGGNAAEAFFGQGTRLTVV.

This clonotype occurred many times. The chain has TRBV11-2 and TRBJ2-5; D not certain. V lost 5 bases and J lost 2, with 21 bases in between. CDR1 and CDR2 (germline): SGHAT, FQNNGV. This CDR3 has 17 residues. The CDR3 nucleotides are TGTGCCAGCAGCCGCCGCCCCCCGCCCGCCACACAAGAGACCCAGTACTTC. Amino acid sequence: CASSRRPPPATQETQYF.

This clonotype was counted at least ten times. The V call is TRBV13, the J call TRBJ1-6, with TRBD1 matching over 9 bases. Trimming at V came to 5 bases and at J to 7 bases, leaving 9 bases not matched to a gene. Germline V gene data show CDR1 as PRHDT and CDR2 as FYEKMQ (reference sequence). The CDR3 loop spans 16 amino acids. In nucleotides, the CDR3 is TGTGCCAGCAGCCGCCTCCGGGACAGGGCGAATTCACCCCTCCACTTT. It translates to CASSRLRDRANSPLHF.

This clonotype was detected ten times or more. This could be a read error, since a much larger clone is one nucleotide away. The chain recombines TRBV12-3 or TRBV12-4 with TRBJ1-1, with D unclear. Trimming shortened V by 6 bases and J by 4 bases, and 24 bases separated the two germline ends. The CDR3 spans 17 residues. The CDR3 DNA sequence: TGTGCCAGCAGCCACCTTCCCCCCTTACGGATAGGCACTGAAGCTTTCTTT. Residues: CASSHLPPLRIGTEAFF.

V gene TRBV28 combines with J gene TRBJ1-2; 12 nucleotides match TRBD1. The V segment lost 4 bases and the J segment 4 bases; nucleotides outside the gene matches: 7. Germline CDR1 is MDHEN and CDR2 is SYDVKM. The CDR3 is 16 residues long. Here the CDR3 reads CASSSTGTGGVYGYTF. The CDR3 DNA reads as TGTGCCAGCAGTTCGACCGGGACAGGGGGCGTCTATGGCTACACCTTC.

This clonotype came up many times. The V and J genes are TRBV28 and TRBJ2-7, with 8 bases that match TRBD1. Germline CDR1 MDHEN, CDR2 SYDVKM. The CDR3 is 16 residues long. V shed 7 bases, J shed 2 bases, and the junction held 13 bases outside the gene matches. This CDR3 reads CASNSPRTGITYEQYF. CDR3 sequence (DNA): TGTGCCAGCAATTCGCCGAGGACAGGGATCACCTACGAGCAGTACTTC.

V and J are TRBV6-5 and TRBJ2-7; 7 bases map to TRBD2. The J segment lost 5 bases and the V segment lost 4 bases, leaving 11 bases of the junction unmatched. Germline-derived CDR1 and CDR2 are MNHEY and SVGAGI. CDR3 length: 15 residues. The CDR3: CASSSYGRTGDEQYF. CDR3 DNA sequence: TGTGCCAGCAGTTCGTACGGGAGGACGGGAGACGAGCAGTACTTC.

Ten or more counts support this clonotype. The chain joins TRBV28 to TRBJ2-7, with D perhaps being TRBD1 or TRBD2 (5 bases each). The CDR3 length is 13 residues. Germline CDR1 is MDHEN and CDR2 is SYDVKM. The V end lost 11 bases, the J end lost 3 bases, and 17 bases lay between the germline ends. The CDR3 DNA sequence: TGTGCCGGACCCGGGACCCTAGTCTACGAGCAGTACTTC. Translation gives CAGPGTLVYEQYF.

This chain links TRBV30 with TRBJ2-5, with TRBD1 matching 8 bases. The CDR3 runs to 14 residues. The germline gives CDR1 GTSNPN, CDR2 SVGIG (reference sequence). V gave up 1 base and J gave up 3 bases; unmatched junction bases: 4. The CDR3 region has the DNA TGTGCCTGGAGTGGGACAGGGATTGAAGAGACCCAGTACTTC. It is translated as CAWSGTGIEETQYF.

This clonotype was seen at least ten times. The chain is built from TRBV12-3 or TRBV12-4 and TRBJ2-3; D possibly corresponds to TRBD1 (5 bases). CDR3 length equals 14 residues. Trimming removed 0 bases from V and 1 base from J, with 5 bases in between. CDR3 in amino acids: CASSLATGTDTQYF. CDR3 in DNA: TGTGCCAGCAGTTTAGCGACAGGCACAGATACGCAGTATTTT.

The chain is built from TRBV6-2 or TRBV6-3 and TRBJ1-6, with D hard to call. CDR3 length: 14 residues. V lost 8 bases and J 8 bases, leaving 16 bases between the germline ends. Per the germline V gene, CDR1 is MNHEY and CDR2 is SVGEGT. The CDR3 spells CASQSARADSPLHF. CDR3 coding DNA: TGTGCCAGCCAGTCGGCACGGGCGGATTCACCCCTCCACTTT.

This clonotype was observed many times. The chain couples TRBV12-3 or TRBV12-4 to TRBJ1-5; no clear D gene. V was trimmed by 3 bases and J by 4 bases, leaving 10 bases between them. This CDR3 comprises 14 residues. The CDR3 DNA follows: TGTGCCAGCAGTTTGGTAAACAAGAATCAGCCCCAGCATTTT. Encoded protein: CASSLVNKNQPQHF.